Below, 3 T cell receptor beta chains from the same sample are listed, as sequenced in a study of radiotherapy plus CTLA-4 blockade in lung cancer. Data came from immunoSEQ multiplex PCR; TCRdb stores just in-frame clones and leaves some out. Seen here are about 76,000 clones, around 78% observed once, and the top ten hold 22%. Specimen: peripheral blood, collected from a patient treated with radiotherapy plus ipilimumab. Receptor source: a human donor with non-small cell lung cancer whose response to radiotherapy plus ipilimumab could not be evaluated. Some clones in this sample may be carry-over from other donors' samples.

The chain combines TRBV2 with TRBJ2-5; 7 positions match TRBD1. The assigned J gene may be wrong: the sequence end matches TRBJ2-7 better. Per germline, CDR1 SNHLY and CDR2 FYNNEI. The CDR3 has 13 amino acids. The CDR3: CASRGTVAYEQYF. CDR3 bases: TGTGCCAGCAGGGGGACAGTAGCCTACGAGCAGTACTTC.

The chain recombines TRBV9 with TRBJ1-1; TRBD1 might be the D (5 bases). The germline V gene encodes CDR1 SGDLS and CDR2 YYNGEE. Deletions cut 1 base from V and 7 bases from J, with 14 bases between. This CDR3 is built from 14 residues. This CDR3 reads CASSVTPGRVEAFF. CDR3 nucleotides: TGTGCCAGCAGCGTAACCCCAGGGAGGGTTGAAGCTTTCTTT.

The V gene is TRBV18, the J gene TRBJ2-5; TRBD2 agrees at 9 bases. Germline-derived CDR1 and CDR2 are KGHSH and LQKENI. The CDR3 sequence is 17 residues long. The trim removed 3 bases at V and 3 bases at J, leaving 11 bases unmatched. In DNA, the CDR3 is TGTGCCAGCTCACCTAGCGGGGGAGCCTTATTTAAAGAGACCCAGTACTTC. Protein product: CASSPSGGALFKETQYF.